This T cell receptor (beta chain) was sequenced for a study of blood T cells in healthy people across ages. Study-level points and caveats: Correlation between TCR beta diversity and naive T cell percentage was strong.

The CDR3 is 15 residues long. CDR1 is SGHDT, CDR2 YYEEEE, per germline. A second PCR, run for about 7 to 11 cycles, used a sample-barcoded 5' primer plus a J-beta primer mix. TCRdb reprocessed the 5' RACE reads via MiXCR and lists one record per CDR3 protein. This repertoire shows over 600,000 distinct CDR3 sequences, more than 55% found once; its top ten account for around 25%. About this clonotype itself: Its antigen is not identified.

The sample comprised blood. The sequence was obtained from a man aged 40-49 years in good health. The chain employs TRBV5-6 and TRBJ2-4; 7 positions match TRBD1. TRBJ2-5 matches the DNA end more closely, so the J call is doubtful. The CDR3 protein is CASSFFDREWETQYF. For the CDR3, the DNA is TGTGCCAGCAGCTTCTTCGACAGGGAGTGGGAGACCCAGTACTTC.